Given below is one T cell receptor (beta chain) in context. Antigen: not known. A sample-barcoded 5' primer and a J-beta primer mix were used in a second PCR of roughly 7 to 11 cycles. One entry per CDR3 protein results from TCRdb running MiXCR on the 5' RACE reads. The sample has 1.5 million to 2 million distinct CDR3 sequences, 28% seen once. The CDR3 extends over 15 amino acids. Healthy Caucasian individuals from Russia aged 6 to 90 were enrolled as donors. The data originate from a study of blood T cells in healthy people across ages. Whole-study findings and limits: Possibly, changes in expanded clonotypes were confounded because donor CMV status was unknown. Underestimates were what the diversity estimates from one million T cells were considered to be.

The receptor's source is a woman in her twenties or thirties in good health. The chain employs TRBV12-3 or TRBV12-4 and TRBJ2-4, with TRBD2 matching 8 bases. The assigned J gene may be wrong: the sequence end matches TRBJ2-7 better. The sequenced material came from blood. The CDR3 here is CASIATGTRRAEQYF. The CDR3 DNA sequence: TGTGCCAGCATCGCCACCGGGACTAGGAGGGCCGAGCAGTACTTC.